Listed here is a single T cell receptor beta chain. The CDR3 length is 12 residues. The germline V and J ends were trimmed by 0 bases and 7 bases, with 5 bases remaining between them. The germline V gene encodes CDR1 SGHDT and CDR2 YYEEEE. Profiled with immunoSEQ multiplex PCR; TCRdb holds only in-frame clones, not every one. Of 80,000 or so clones listed, about 85% are singletons. Patients of the Seattle cohort, enrolled during active infection, were followed longitudinally. This specimen belongs to a study of blood T cell repertoires in COVID-19. The chain joins TRBV5-6 to TRBJ1-5; D ambiguous. The receptor comes from a man aged 60 to 75 with COVID-19, enrolled during active disease. Sequenced input: peripheral blood. Here the CDR3 reads CASSLVGQPQHF. The CDR3, as DNA: TGTGCCAGCAGCTTGGTCGGGCAGCCCCAGCATTTT.